These 31 T cell receptor beta chains came from one sample sequenced in a study of PD-1 blockade in classical Hodgkin lymphoma. Time point defined: newly diagnosed, previously untreated cHL patient sample. Libraries were prepared by immunoSEQ multiplex PCR; TCRdb keeps only in-frame clonotypes and omits some of them. The data show about 30,000 clones, approximately 91% seen once. The sample comprised peripheral blood mononuclear cells (PBMCs). The receptors shown here come from a human donor with classical Hodgkin lymphoma.

V is TRBV27 and J is TRBJ2-7, with 12 bases identical to TRBD2. With V trimmed by 10 bases and J by 2 bases, 18 bases remained unmatched. The CDR3 consists of 18 residues. Germline loops: CDR1 MNHEY, CDR2 SMNVEV (reference sequence). The CDR3 here is CATTWGTSGPIDPYEQYF. The CDR3 DNA reads TGTGCCACAACTTGGGGGACTAGCGGGCCAATTGACCCCTACGAGCAGTACTTC.

The rearrangement links TRBV28 to TRBJ1-5; 8 nucleotides align to TRBD1. The junction had 6 bases not matched to a gene; V was cut back by 6 bases and J by 11 bases. CDR1 and CDR2 from the germline V gene are MDHEN and SYDVKM. CDR3 size: 12 residues. In DNA, the CDR3 is TGTGCCAGCAGGCAGGGGGCCTTGGCCCAGCATTTT. Protein sequence: CASRQGALAQHF.

The chain uses TRBV10-3 and TRBJ2-3; D gene unclear. The ends were cut back, 2 bases at V and 0 bases at J, with 12 bases in the middle. The CDR3 consists of 16 residues. Germline V gene sequence: CDR1 ENHRY, CDR2 SYGVKD. The CDR3 reads CAISEKASQSTDTQYF. The CDR3 nucleotides are TGTGCCATCAGTGAGAAGGCCTCCCAAAGCACAGATACGCAGTATTTT.

This clone has just a few counts. The chain combines TRBV28 with TRBJ2-7; 7 bases fit TRBD2. This CDR3 is built from 15 residues. Germline values: CDR1 MDHEN, CDR2 SYDVKM. With V trimmed by 5 bases and J by 3 bases, 10 bases remained unmatched. CDR3 protein: CASSPRGLTFYEQYF. CDR3 DNA: TGTGCCAGCAGTCCCCGGGGACTAACCTTCTACGAGCAGTACTTC.

This sequence joins TRBV28 and TRBJ1-5; the D is unclear. CDR3 length equals 15 residues. Germline V gene data show CDR1 as MDHEN and CDR2 as SYDVKM. Trimming removed 3 bases from V and 4 bases from J, with 13 bases in between. The CDR3 region has the DNA TGTGCCAGCAGTTTTTGGCAGAATACTAATCAGCCCCAGCATTTT. It is translated as CASSFWQNTNQPQHF.

Worth noting for this clone: Other DNA sequences in the sample encode the same CDR3. The J gene is TRBJ1-5, the V gene TRBV19; D gene uncertain. The ends were cut back, 3 bases at V and 5 bases at J, with 14 bases in the middle. The CDR3 runs to 15 residues. CDR1 and CDR2 from the germline V gene are LNHDA and SQIVND (reference sequence). The CDR3 here is CASSINGEFHQPQHF. The CDR3 DNA follows: TGTGCCAGTAGTATCAATGGAGAGTTCCATCAGCCCCAGCATTTT.

This chain links TRBV7-8 with TRBJ1-3, with a tentative D call TRBD1 (5 bases). The germline V gene encodes CDR1 SGHVS and CDR2 FQNEAQ. The ends were cut back, 1 base at V and 2 bases at J, with 12 bases in the middle. The CDR3 length is 16 residues. CDR3 loop: CASSLVGGGPGNTIYF. Written as DNA, the CDR3 is TGTGCCAGCAGCTTAGTCGGGGGAGGACCTGGAAACACCATATATTTT.

The V and J genes are TRBV5-1 and TRBJ2-5; D remains ambiguous. CDR1 is SGHRS, CDR2 YFSETQ, per germline. This CDR3 spans 13 amino acids. Trimming stripped 0 bases from V and 1 base from J, with 4 bases between. CDR3 sequence: CASSLVPQETQYF. DNA of the CDR3: TGCGCCAGCAGCTTGGTCCCCCAAGAGACCCAGTACTTC.

This rearrangement joins TRBV28 to TRBJ1-4; no firm D call. The CDR3 has 14 amino acids. Deletions cut 8 bases from V and 8 bases from J, with 18 bases between. The germline V gene encodes CDR1 MDHEN and CDR2 SYDVKM. The CDR3 DNA reads TGTGCCAGCCGATCCGGAGGGTCGGAAGAAAAACTGTTTTTT. Translating it yields CASRSGGSEEKLFF.

A word on this clone: Distinct nucleotide sequences in the sample also encode this CDR3. The V gene is TRBV29-1, the J gene TRBJ2-2; D perhaps matches TRBD1 (5 bases). The CDR3 loop spans 15 amino acids. V lost 4 bases, J lost 3 bases, and 15 bases lay in between. Germline assignment: CDR1 SQVTM and CDR2 ANQGSEA. The DNA of the CDR3 is TGCAGCGTTGTATTGGGTCAGGGTTACACCGGGGAGCTGTTTTTT. Protein product: CSVVLGQGYTGELFF.

This chain links TRBV6-5 with TRBJ2-1, with D possibly matching TRBD2 (6 bases). The CDR3 spans 12 residues. Germline V lookup: CDR1 MNHEY, CDR2 SVGAGI. V lost 11 bases and J lost 6, with 14 bases in between. CDR3 residues: CAPGGLCNEQFF. DNA for the CDR3: TGTGCCCCTGGGGGGTTGTGCAATGAGCAGTTCTTC.

The chain employs TRBV25-1 and TRBJ2-2, with a possible D match to TRBD2 (5 bases). Germline-derived CDR1 and CDR2 are MGHDK and SYGVNS. V lost 1 base to trimming and J lost 5 bases, with 11 bases between them. The CDR3 totals 15 residues. Here the CDR3 reads CASSEFGLRTGELFF. CDR3 DNA sequence: TGTGCCAGCAGTGAATTTGGACTCAGAACCGGGGAGCTGTTTTTT.

V is TRBV19 and J is TRBJ2-1, with D possibly matching TRBD1 (6 bases). The CDR3 totals 15 residues. The V gene's germline CDR1 is LNHDA and CDR2 SQIVND (reference sequence). V gave up 6 bases and J gave up 3 bases, with 15 bases separating them. The CDR3 spells CASRSGQKNYNEQFF. In nucleotides, the CDR3 is TGTGCCAGTAGATCGGGACAAAAAAACTACAATGAGCAGTTCTTC. Using reference TRBV19 and TRBJ2-1 for the parts outside the CDR3, the full variable domain is DGGITQSPKYLFRKEGQNVTLSCEQNLNHDAMYWYRQDPGQGLRLIYYSQIVNDFQKGDIAEGYSVSREKKESFPLTVTSAQKNPTAFYLCASRSGQKNYNEQFFGPGTRLTVL.

This clone was detected only once. The chain employs TRBV5-1 and TRBJ2-3; 7 positions match TRBD2. Germline lookup yields CDR1 SGHRS and CDR2 YFSETQ. There are 15 residues in the CDR3. V was pared by 4 bases and J by 0 bases, with 5 bases of the junction left unmatched. In DNA, the CDR3 is TGCGCCAGCAGCAGGAATAGCGGGAGCACAGATACGCAGTATTTT. This gives the protein CASSRNSGSTDTQYF.

The V call is TRBV7-9, the J call TRBJ2-3; the match to TRBD2 covers 11 bases. J gave up 5 bases and V 0 bases, and 7 bases lay outside the gene matches. The CDR3 contains 17 residues. CDR1 is SEHNR and CDR2 is FQNEAQ in the germline V gene (reference sequence). CDR3 region: CASSLAWLAGGLDTQYF. Written as DNA, the CDR3 is TGTGCCAGCAGCTTAGCGTGGCTAGCGGGAGGACTAGATACGCAGTATTTT.

The chain joins TRBV5-5 to TRBJ2-1; no firm D call. The ends were cut back, 4 bases at V and 8 bases at J, with 7 bases in the middle. This CDR3 comprises 11 residues. The germline V gene encodes CDR1 SGHKS and CDR2 YYEKEE (reference sequence). The CDR3: CASSPRHEQFF. The CDR3 DNA reads as TGTGCCAGCAGCCCCCGGCATGAGCAGTTCTTC.

The genes are TRBV2 and TRBJ2-2, with 15 bases fitting TRBD2. This CDR3 is built from 15 residues. CDR1 is SNHLY, CDR2 FYNNEI, per germline. Trimming at V came to 8 bases and at J to 5 bases, leaving 3 bases not matched to a gene. The CDR3 coding sequence is TGTGCCAGCGCGGGACTAGCGGGAGGAACCGGGGAGCTGTTTTTT. This encodes CASAGLAGGTGELFF.

The DNA for the CDR3 is TGTGCCAGCTCACCAGATACTCCAGGGCCCAATCAGCCCCAGCATTTT. Protein: CASSPDTPGPNQPQHF. The gene calls are TRBV18 and TRBJ1-5, with D tentatively TRBD1 (5 bases). Deletions cut 2 bases from V and 3 bases from J, with 14 bases between. Germline CDR1 KGHSH, CDR2 LQKENI. The CDR3 length is 16 residues.

This chain links TRBV11-1 with TRBJ1-1; no reliable D call. V shed 4 bases and J shed 0 bases, with 6 bases lying between them. The CDR3 has 13 residues. Germline V gene sequence: CDR1 SGHAT, CDR2 FQDESV (reference sequence). The CDR3 sequence is CASSSTMNTEAFF. In DNA, the CDR3 is TGTGCCAGCAGCTCGACAATGAACACTGAAGCTTTCTTT.

The gene calls are TRBV11-3 and TRBJ2-5; D call uncertain. With 1 base removed from V and 4 bases from J, the gap between germline ends came to 10 bases. The length of the CDR3 is 14 residues. The germline CDR1 and CDR2 sequences are SGHNT and YENEEA. The CDR3 spells CASSLVSVGETQYF. The CDR3 DNA is TGTGCCAGCAGCTTAGTTTCAGTAGGAGAGACCCAGTACTTC.

This CDR3 is CASSPGQVYTDTQYF. CDR3 nucleotide sequence: TGCGCCAGCAGCCCGGGACAGGTTTACACAGATACGCAGTATTTT. The V and J genes are TRBV5-1 and TRBJ2-3, with TRBD1 matching over 8 bases. Germline values: CDR1 SGHRS, CDR2 YFSETQ. The CDR3 has 15 amino acids. With V trimmed by 4 bases and J by 2 bases, 6 bases remained unmatched.

Only one count was recorded for this clone. The V and J genes are TRBV6-1 and TRBJ2-5; 12 bases map to TRBD2. The ends lost 1 base at V and 2 bases at J; junction bases unmatched: 8. Germline CDR1 reads MNHNS; CDR2 reads SASEGT. This CDR3 region has 18 residues. CDR3 DNA: TGTGCCAGCAGTGAAGGACTAGCGGGAGTTGGGGCACAAGAGACCCAGTACTTC. Its translation is CASSEGLAGVGAQETQYF.

J is TRBJ2-1 and V is TRBV2, with TRBD2 matching 7 bases. Trimming took 3 bases from V and 0 from J; bases not matched to a gene: 5. Germline assignment: CDR1 SNHLY and CDR2 FYNNEI. The CDR3 loop spans 16 amino acids. The CDR3 nucleotides read TGTGCCAGCAGTGATCCAGCGGGACCCTCCTACAATGAGCAGTTCTTC. This translates into CASSDPAGPSYNEQFF.

V gene TRBV7-9 combines with J gene TRBJ1-4; possibly TRBD1 for D (5 bases). The CDR3 runs to 14 residues. Trimming removed 5 bases at V and 7 bases at J, with 14 bases between. CDR1 is SEHNR, CDR2 FQNEAQ, per germline (reference sequence). The CDR3 nucleotides are TGTGCCAGCAGCCCGGAGGGGAGTGGTGAAAAACTGTTTTTT. It is translated as CASSPEGSGEKLFF.

The chain employs TRBV9 and TRBJ1-5; D gene ambiguous. The CDR3 covers 13 residues. Trimming removed 0 bases from V and 7 bases from J, with 8 bases in between. From germline, CDR1 is SGDLS and CDR2 YYNGEE. CDR3 DNA sequence: TGTGCCAGCAGCGTAGGTGGGGTACAGCCCCAGCATTTT. Encoded protein: CASSVGGVQPQHF.

The J gene is TRBJ2-2, the V gene TRBV7-9; D possibly corresponds to TRBD2 (6 bases). V shed 4 bases and J shed 7 bases, with 16 bases lying between them. CDR1 and CDR2 (germline): SEHNR, FQNEAQ (reference sequence). The CDR3 covers 15 residues. The CDR3, as DNA: TGTGCCAGCAGCTCCGGGGCTAGCGCCTACGGGGAGCTGTTTTTT. Amino acids: CASSSGASAYGELFF.

V gene TRBV19 combines with J gene TRBJ1-2; no definite D call. The CDR3 is 16 residues long. Trimming stripped 5 bases from V and 5 bases from J, with 21 bases between. Per the germline V gene, CDR1 is LNHDA and CDR2 is SQIVND (reference sequence). The CDR3 protein is CASSSSDTLSFYGYTF. The CDR3 DNA follows: TGTGCCAGTAGTTCCTCCGACACCCTCTCATTTTATGGCTACACCTTC.

The rearrangement uses TRBV30 and TRBJ1-1; 7 nucleotides line up with TRBD1. The CDR3 sequence is 14 residues long. Germline V gene data show CDR1 as GTSNPN and CDR2 as SVGIG (reference sequence). The J segment lost 0 bases and the V segment lost 1 base, leaving 2 bases of the junction unmatched. This CDR3 reads CAWSGQGMNTEAFF. CDR3 in DNA: TGTGCCTGGAGTGGACAGGGCATGAACACTGAAGCTTTCTTT.

This rearrangement joins TRBV18 to TRBJ2-4; TRBD2 matches at 13 bases. CDR1 and CDR2 (germline): KGHSH, LQKENI. J gave up 13 bases and V 1 base, and 4 bases lay outside the gene matches. This CDR3 region has 14 residues. The chain's CDR3 is CASSPLRTSGGQYF. CDR3 bases: TGTGCCAGCTCACCACTCAGGACTAGCGGGGGCCAGTACTTC.

The chain uses TRBV25-1 and TRBJ1-4; D unresolved. The V gene lost 5 bases and the J gene lost 8 bases, with 18 bases spanning the gap. The germline gives CDR1 MGHDK, CDR2 SYGVNS. CDR3 length: 15 residues. In DNA, the CDR3 is TGTGCCAGCAGTCGGTCCGCAGGCCTGAGAGAAAAACTGTTTTTT. Translating gives CASSRSAGLREKLFF.

This sequence joins TRBV7-2 and TRBJ1-1; D unresolved. Germline CDR1 SGHTA, CDR2 FQGNSA. This CDR3 is 15 amino acids long. Trimming cost V 7 bases and J 5 bases, with 20 bases left between them. The CDR3 reads CASTPDRGARTEAFF. CDR3 nucleotide sequence: TGTGCCAGCACTCCTGATCGGGGTGCTAGGACTGAAGCTTTCTTT. Full variable domain (rest looked up from reference TRBV7-2 and TRBJ1-1): GAGVSQSPSNKVTEKGKDVELRCDPISGHTALYWYRQSLGQGLEFLIYFQGNSAPDKSGLPSDRFSAERTGGSVSTLTIQRTQQEDSAVYLCASTPDRGARTEAFFGQGTRLTVV.